This T cell receptor (beta chain) was sequenced in a study of early T cells in non-severe SARS-CoV-2 infection. For the study at large: Sequencing of bulk RNA from unsorted whole blood was done, without chain pairing.

Each cDNA molecule carried a unique molecular identifier. TCRdb reprocessed the 5' RACE reads with MiXCR, giving one entry per CDR3 protein. The sample gives tens of thousands of distinct CDR3 sequences, roughly a tenth of which show up once; 6.4% is in the top ten. Study results and caveats: Comparison of clonotypes with VDJdb favored anti-spike CD8 responses while missing private and CD4 specificities.

There are many counts of this clonotype. The antigen remains undetermined. Germline V gene lookup returns CDR1 SEHNR and CDR2 FQNEAQ (reference sequence). Trimming took 4 bases from V and 3 from J, leaving 4 bases between them. This CDR3 has 11 amino acids. The chain links TRBV7-9 to TRBJ2-7; D gene uncertain. This sequence originates from an adult who was a healthcare worker with PCR-confirmed SARS-CoV-2 infection or an uninfected control (not recorded which). Sequenced: whole blood. The CDR3 nucleotides read TGTGCCAGCAGCTCTAACTACGAGCAGTACTTC. This encodes CASSSNYEQYF.